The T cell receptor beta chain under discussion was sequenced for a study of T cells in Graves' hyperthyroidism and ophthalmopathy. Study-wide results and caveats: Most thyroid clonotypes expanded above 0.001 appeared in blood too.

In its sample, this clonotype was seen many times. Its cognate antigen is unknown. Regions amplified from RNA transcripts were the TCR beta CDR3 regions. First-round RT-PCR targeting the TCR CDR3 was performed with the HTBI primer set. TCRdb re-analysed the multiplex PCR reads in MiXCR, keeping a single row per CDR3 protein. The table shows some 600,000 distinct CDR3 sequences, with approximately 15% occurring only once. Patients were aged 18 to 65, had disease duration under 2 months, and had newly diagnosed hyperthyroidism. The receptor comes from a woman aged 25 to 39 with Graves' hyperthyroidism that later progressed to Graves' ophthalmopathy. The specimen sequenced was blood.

In DNA, the CDR3 is TGTGCCAGCAGCGGAACCCGGGACAGTTACAATGAGCAGTTCTTC. This translates into CASSGTRDSYNEQFF. The chain uses TRBV9 and TRBJ2-1, with 7 nucleotides matching TRBD1. Germline assignment: CDR1 SGDLS and CDR2 YYNGEE. CDR3 length equals 15 residues. The V segment lost 3 bases and the J segment 4 bases; nucleotides outside the gene matches: 7.